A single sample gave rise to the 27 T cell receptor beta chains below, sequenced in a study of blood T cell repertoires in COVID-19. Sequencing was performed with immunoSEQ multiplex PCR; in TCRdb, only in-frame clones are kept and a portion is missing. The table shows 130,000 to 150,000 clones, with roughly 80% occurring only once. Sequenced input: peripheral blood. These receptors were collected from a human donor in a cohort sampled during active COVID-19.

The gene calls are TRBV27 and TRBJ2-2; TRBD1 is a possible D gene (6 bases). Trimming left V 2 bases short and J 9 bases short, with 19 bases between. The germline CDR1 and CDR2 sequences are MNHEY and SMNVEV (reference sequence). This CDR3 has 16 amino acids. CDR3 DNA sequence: TGTGCCAGCAGTTTAACCAGGGGAGTAATTGAGCGGGAGCTGTTTTTT. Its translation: CASSLTRGVIERELFF.

Here the CDR3 reads CASSQGWTAENEKLFF. Here the CDR3 DNA reads TGCGCCAGCAGCCAAGGCTGGACAGCCGAAAATGAAAAACTGTTTTTT. The V call is TRBV4-3, the J call TRBJ1-4; TRBD1 might be the D (6 bases). The CDR3 is 16 residues long. Germline lookup yields CDR1 LGHNA and CDR2 YSLEER. V lost 1 base to trimming and J lost 5 bases, with 14 bases between them.

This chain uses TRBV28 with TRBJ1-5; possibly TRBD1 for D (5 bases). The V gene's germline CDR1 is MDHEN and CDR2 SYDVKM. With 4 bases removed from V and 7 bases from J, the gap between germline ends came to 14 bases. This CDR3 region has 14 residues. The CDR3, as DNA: TGTGCCAGCAGTTCCGTCCAGGGCCGGCAGCCCCAGCATTTT. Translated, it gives CASSSVQGRQPQHF.

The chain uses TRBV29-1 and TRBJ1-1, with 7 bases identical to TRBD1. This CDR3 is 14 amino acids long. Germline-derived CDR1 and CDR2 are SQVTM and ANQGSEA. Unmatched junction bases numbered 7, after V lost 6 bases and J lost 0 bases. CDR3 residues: CSVHPTGLNTEAFF. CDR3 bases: TGCAGCGTCCACCCGACAGGGCTGAACACTGAAGCTTTCTTT.

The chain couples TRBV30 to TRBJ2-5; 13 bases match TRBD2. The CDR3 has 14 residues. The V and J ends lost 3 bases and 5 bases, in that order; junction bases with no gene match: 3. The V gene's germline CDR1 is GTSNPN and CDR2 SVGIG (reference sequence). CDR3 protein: CAWSGGLAGETQYF. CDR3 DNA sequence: TGTGCCTGGAGCGGGGGACTAGCGGGGGAGACCCAGTACTTC.

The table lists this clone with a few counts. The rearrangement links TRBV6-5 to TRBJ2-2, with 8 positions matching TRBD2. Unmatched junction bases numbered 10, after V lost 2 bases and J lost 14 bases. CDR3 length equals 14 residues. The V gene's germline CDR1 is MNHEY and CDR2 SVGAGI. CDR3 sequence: CASSYRAGARLLFF. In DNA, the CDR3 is TGTGCCAGCAGTTACCGAGCGGGGGCCCGGCTTCTGTTTTTT.

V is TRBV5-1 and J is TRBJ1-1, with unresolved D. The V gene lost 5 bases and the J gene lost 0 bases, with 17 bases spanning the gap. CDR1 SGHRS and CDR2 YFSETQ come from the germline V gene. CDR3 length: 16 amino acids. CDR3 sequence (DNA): TGCGCCAGCAGAGCCTTAGGAAGAGGATTGAACACTGAAGCTTTCTTT. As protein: CASRALGRGLNTEAFF. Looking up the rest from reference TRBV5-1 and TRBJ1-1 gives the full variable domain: KAGVTQTPRYLIKTRGQQVTLSCSPISGHRSVSWYQQTPGQGLQFLFEYFSETQRNKGNFPGRFSGRQFSNSRSEMNVSTLELGDSALYLCASRALGRGLNTEAFFGQGTRLTVV.

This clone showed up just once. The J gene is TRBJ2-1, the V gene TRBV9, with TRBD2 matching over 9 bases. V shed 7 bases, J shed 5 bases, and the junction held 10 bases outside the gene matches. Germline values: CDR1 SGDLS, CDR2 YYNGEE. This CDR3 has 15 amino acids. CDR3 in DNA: TGTGCCAGCTCCCTCGGGGGCGGGGGGGACAATGAGCAGTTCTTC. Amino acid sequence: CASSLGGGGDNEQFF.

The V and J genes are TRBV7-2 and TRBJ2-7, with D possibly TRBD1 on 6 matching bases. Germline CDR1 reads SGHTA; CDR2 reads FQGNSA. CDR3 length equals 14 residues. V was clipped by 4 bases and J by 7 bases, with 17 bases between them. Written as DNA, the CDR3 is TGTGCCAGCAGCTACTACGGGACATATGCTGAGCAGTACTTC. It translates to CASSYYGTYAEQYF.

CDR3 protein: CASSLGGAGLDTQYF. DNA for the CDR3: TGTGCCAGCAGCTTAGGTGGGGCAGGGCTAGATACGCAGTATTTT. This sequence joins TRBV11-3 and TRBJ2-3, with D possibly matching TRBD1 (5 bases). There are 15 residues in the CDR3. V gave up 1 base and J gave up 5 bases, with 13 bases separating them. Looked up from germline, CDR1 is SGHNT and CDR2 is YENEEA.

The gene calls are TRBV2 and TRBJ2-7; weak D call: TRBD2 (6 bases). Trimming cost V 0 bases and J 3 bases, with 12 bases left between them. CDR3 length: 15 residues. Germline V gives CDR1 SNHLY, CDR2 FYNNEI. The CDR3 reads CASSEAVGGLYEQYF. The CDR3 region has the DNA TGTGCCAGCAGTGAAGCGGTCGGGGGACTCTACGAGCAGTACTTC.

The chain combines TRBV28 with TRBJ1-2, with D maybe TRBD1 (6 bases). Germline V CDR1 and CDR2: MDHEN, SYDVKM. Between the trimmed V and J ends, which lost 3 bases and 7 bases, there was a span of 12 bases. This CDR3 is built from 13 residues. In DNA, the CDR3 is TGTGCCAGCAGTTTCCAGGGGAATAGTGGCTACACCTTC. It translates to CASSFQGNSGYTF.

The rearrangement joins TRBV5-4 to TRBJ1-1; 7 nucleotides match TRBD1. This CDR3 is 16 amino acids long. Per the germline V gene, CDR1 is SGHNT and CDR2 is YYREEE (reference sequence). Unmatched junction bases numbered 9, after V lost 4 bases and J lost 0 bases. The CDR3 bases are TGTGCCAGCAGCCCCCAAAACAGGGGAATGAACACTGAAGCTTTCTTT. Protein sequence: CASSPQNRGMNTEAFF.

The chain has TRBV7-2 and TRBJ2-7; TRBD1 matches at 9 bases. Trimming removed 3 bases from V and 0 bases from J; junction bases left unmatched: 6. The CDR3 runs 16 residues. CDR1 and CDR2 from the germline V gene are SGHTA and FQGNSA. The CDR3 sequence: CASSFGTGKISYEQYF. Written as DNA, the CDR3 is TGTGCCAGCAGCTTCGGGACAGGGAAAATCTCCTACGAGCAGTACTTC.

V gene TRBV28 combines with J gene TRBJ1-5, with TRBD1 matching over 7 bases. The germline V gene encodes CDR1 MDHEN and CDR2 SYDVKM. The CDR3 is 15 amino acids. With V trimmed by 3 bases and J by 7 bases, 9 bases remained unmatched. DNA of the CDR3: TGTGCCAGCAGTTTTTCTGCGGCAGGGGGGCAGCCCCAGCATTTT. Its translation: CASSFSAAGGQPQHF.

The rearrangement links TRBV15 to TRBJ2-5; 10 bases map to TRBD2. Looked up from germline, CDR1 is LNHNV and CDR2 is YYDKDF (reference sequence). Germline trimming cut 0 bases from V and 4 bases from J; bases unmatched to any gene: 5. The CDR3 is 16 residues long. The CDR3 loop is CATSRDLASGGETQYF. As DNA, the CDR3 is TGTGCCACCAGCAGAGATCTCGCTAGCGGGGGAGAGACCCAGTACTTC.

Here the CDR3 DNA reads TGTGCCAGCAGCTTAATTGGGGGACTAGCTAAAGATACGCAGTATTTT. The encoded protein is CASSLIGGLAKDTQYF. The V call is TRBV7-2, the J call TRBJ2-3; 9 bases are shared with TRBD2. CDR1 is SGHTA, CDR2 FQGNSA, per germline. This CDR3 contains 16 residues. V shed 2 bases and J 5 bases; nucleotides not matched to a gene: 8.

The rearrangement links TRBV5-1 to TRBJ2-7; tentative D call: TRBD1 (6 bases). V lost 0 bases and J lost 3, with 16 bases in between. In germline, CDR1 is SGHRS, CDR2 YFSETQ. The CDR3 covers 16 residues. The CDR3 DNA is TGCGCCAGCAGCTTGGGAGTAGGGGACACGGGCTACGAGCAGTACTTC. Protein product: CASSLGVGDTGYEQYF.

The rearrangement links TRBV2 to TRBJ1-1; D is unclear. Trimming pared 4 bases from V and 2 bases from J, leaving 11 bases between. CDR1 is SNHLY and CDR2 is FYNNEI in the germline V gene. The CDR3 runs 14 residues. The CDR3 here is CASSVGQANTEAFF. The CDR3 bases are TGTGCCAGCAGTGTTGGGCAGGCTAACACTGAAGCTTTCTTT.

The CDR3 DNA reads as TGTGCCAGCAGCCAAGAATCAGCGGCGAACACCGGGGAGCTGTTTTTT. The encoded protein is CASSQESAANTGELFF. This sequence joins TRBV4-2 and TRBJ2-2; a possible D gene is TRBD2 (5 bases). CDR1 and CDR2 (germline): LGHNA, YNFKEQ. With 0 bases removed from V and 0 bases from J, the gap between germline ends came to 8 bases. The CDR3 spans 16 residues.

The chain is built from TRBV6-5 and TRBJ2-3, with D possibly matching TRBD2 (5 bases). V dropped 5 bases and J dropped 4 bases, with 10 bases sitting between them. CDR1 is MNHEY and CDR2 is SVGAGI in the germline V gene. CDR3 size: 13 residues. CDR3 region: CASSLTSSDTQYF. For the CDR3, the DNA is TGTGCCAGCAGTCTTACTAGTTCAGATACGCAGTATTTT.

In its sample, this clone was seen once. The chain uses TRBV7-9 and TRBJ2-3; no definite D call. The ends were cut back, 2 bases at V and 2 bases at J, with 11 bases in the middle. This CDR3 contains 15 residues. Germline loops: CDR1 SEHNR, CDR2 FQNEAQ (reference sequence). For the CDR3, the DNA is TGTGCCAGCAGCTTAACGGCGGAAATCACAGATACGCAGTATTTT. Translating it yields CASSLTAEITDTQYF.

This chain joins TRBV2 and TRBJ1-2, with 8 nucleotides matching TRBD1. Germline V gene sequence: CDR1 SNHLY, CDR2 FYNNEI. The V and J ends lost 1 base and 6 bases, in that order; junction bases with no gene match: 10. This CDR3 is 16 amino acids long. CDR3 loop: CASSEGQGYTGDGYTF. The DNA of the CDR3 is TGTGCCAGCAGTGAAGGACAGGGGTATACGGGAGATGGCTACACCTTC.

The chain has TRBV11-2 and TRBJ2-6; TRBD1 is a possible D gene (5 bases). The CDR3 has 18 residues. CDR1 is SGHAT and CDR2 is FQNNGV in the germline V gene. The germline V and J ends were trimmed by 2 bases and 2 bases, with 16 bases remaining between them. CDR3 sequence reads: CASSLNGLWGAGANVLTF. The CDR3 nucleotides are TGTGCCAGCAGCTTAAATGGTCTTTGGGGCGCTGGGGCCAACGTCCTGACTTTC.

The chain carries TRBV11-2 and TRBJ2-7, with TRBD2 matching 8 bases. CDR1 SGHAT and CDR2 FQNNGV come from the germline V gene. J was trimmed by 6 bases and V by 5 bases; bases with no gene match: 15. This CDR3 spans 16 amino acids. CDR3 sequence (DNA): TGTGCCAGCAGCCCCACGGCGGGGGGAGGGCCGGGCGAGCAGTACTTC. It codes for CASSPTAGGGPGEQYF. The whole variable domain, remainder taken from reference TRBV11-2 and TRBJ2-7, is EAGVAQSPRYKIIEKRQSVAFWCNPISGHATLYWYQQILGQGPKLLIQFQNNGVVDDSQLPKDRFSAERLKGVDSTLKIQPAKLEDSAVYLCASSPTAGGGPGEQYFGPGTRLTVT.

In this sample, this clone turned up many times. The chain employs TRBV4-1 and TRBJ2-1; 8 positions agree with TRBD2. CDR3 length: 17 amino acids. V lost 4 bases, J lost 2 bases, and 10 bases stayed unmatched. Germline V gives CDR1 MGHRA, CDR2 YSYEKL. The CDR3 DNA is TGCGCCAGCAGCCCGCACGGGGGGGCAACCGCCTACAATGAGCAGTTCTTC. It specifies CASSPHGGATAYNEQFF.

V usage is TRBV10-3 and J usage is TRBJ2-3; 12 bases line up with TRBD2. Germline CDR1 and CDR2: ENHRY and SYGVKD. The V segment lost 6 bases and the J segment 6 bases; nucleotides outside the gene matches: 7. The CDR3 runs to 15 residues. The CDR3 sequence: CAIRTSGGFGDTQYF. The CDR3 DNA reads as TGTGCCATCAGGACTAGCGGGGGCTTTGGGGATACGCAGTATTTT.